The 18 T cell receptor beta chains below all came from one sample that was sequenced in a study of graft-versus-host responses after intestinal transplantation. These receptors' targets are unknown. The table came from immunoSEQ multiplex PCR; TCRdb's copy has only in-frame clones and leaves some out. The data contain 80,000 to 100,000 clones, roughly 89% of them seen just once; the ten biggest clones take up under 0.4%. The input for sequencing was unstimulated CD4+ T cells sorted from spleen or lymph node cells, taken before intestinal transplant. These receptors all stem from a human donor who received an intestinal transplant.

V usage is TRBV29-1 and J usage is TRBJ2-7; 9 nucleotides line up with TRBD1. Germline V gene lookup returns CDR1 SQVTM and CDR2 ANQGSEA. V dropped 4 bases and J dropped 3; count of bases not matched to a gene: 4. The CDR3 loop spans 13 amino acids. The CDR3 sequence: CSVVKDRGYEQYF. As DNA, the CDR3 is TGCAGCGTTGTGAAGGACAGGGGCTACGAGCAGTACTTC.

This sequence joins TRBV5-4 and TRBJ2-7; tentatively, D is TRBD1 (6 bases). The V end was cut by 1 base, the J end by 3 bases, with 14 bases between. CDR1 and CDR2 (germline): SGHNT, YYREEE (reference sequence). The CDR3 has 15 amino acids. The CDR3 nucleotides are TGTGCCAGCAGCTTGATGGCCACAGGGAGCTACGAGCAGTACTTC. Protein product: CASSLMATGSYEQYF.

The chain couples TRBV27 to TRBJ2-3; 8 nucleotides line up with TRBD2. Germline V gene sequence: CDR1 MNHEY, CDR2 SMNVEV (reference sequence). The junction had 30 bases not matched to a gene; V was cut back by 7 bases and J by 3 bases. This CDR3 contains 22 residues. CDR3 in DNA: TGTGCCAGCACCCGTAGGGGGTGGGCTAGCGGGTACAAACCAACGAGGACAGATACGCAGTATTTT. Its protein is CASTRRGWASGYKPTRTDTQYF.

The rearrangement links TRBV7-2 to TRBJ2-3; weak D call: TRBD2 (5 bases). Germline V lookup: CDR1 SGHTA, CDR2 FQGNSA. V lost 5 bases to trimming and J lost 2 bases, with 17 bases between them. This CDR3 spans 16 amino acids. The CDR3 sequence is CASSPPAEQTTDTQYF. CDR3 DNA sequence: TGTGCCAGCAGCCCCCCAGCGGAGCAGACCACAGATACGCAGTATTTT.

The chain has TRBV27 and TRBJ2-2; 12 bases agree with TRBD2. J gave up 2 bases and V 6 bases, and 10 bases lay outside the gene matches. The CDR3 has 18 residues. Looked up from germline, CDR1 is MNHEY and CDR2 is SMNVEV (reference sequence). The CDR3 bases are TGTGCCAGCAGCCGCCAATGGACTAGCGGGATCAACACCGGGGAGCTGTTTTTT. This codes for CASSRQWTSGINTGELFF.

This sequence joins TRBV7-9 and TRBJ1-1, with 7 bases matching TRBD1. CDR3 length: 16 amino acids. After removal of 1 base from V and 3 bases from J, the junction contained 8 bases not matched to a gene. Germline loops: CDR1 SEHNR, CDR2 FQNEAQ (reference sequence). In DNA, the CDR3 is TGTGCCAGCAGCTTAGTCCCAGGGGGTAGAGACACTGAAGCTTTCTTT. This translates into CASSLVPGGRDTEAFF.

This clone was observed a few times. The chain uses TRBV28 and TRBJ2-7, with 8 bases fitting TRBD1. This CDR3 comprises 14 residues. The V and J ends lost 7 bases and 3 bases, in that order; junction bases with no gene match: 8. Germline loops: CDR1 MDHEN, CDR2 SYDVKM. The CDR3 region has the DNA TGTGCCAGCACCCAAGGGACAGGAGGCTACGAGCAGTACTTC. Its protein product is CASTQGTGGYEQYF.

The genes are TRBV2 and TRBJ2-5; 11 bases align to TRBD2. Unmatched junction bases numbered 9, after V lost 6 bases and J lost 6 bases. The CDR3 contains 15 residues. Germline V gene sequence: CDR1 SNHLY, CDR2 FYNNEI. The CDR3 sequence is CASSYFSGGAKTQYF. In DNA form, the CDR3 reads TGTGCCAGCAGCTATTTTAGCGGGGGGGCGAAGACCCAGTACTTC.

This rearrangement joins TRBV5-4 to TRBJ1-2; 8 nucleotides line up with TRBD1. This CDR3 is 13 amino acids long. Losses at the gene ends were 0 bases for V and 8 bases for J; bases not matched to a gene: 3. Germline V CDR1 and CDR2: SGHNT, YYREEE (reference sequence). In DNA, the CDR3 is TGTGCCAGCAGCTTGGACAGGGGGGAAGGCTACACCTTC. This codes for CASSLDRGEGYTF.

There are a few counts of this clone. The chain employs TRBV27 and TRBJ2-7; the match to TRBD1 covers 11 bases. Per the germline V gene, CDR1 is MNHEY and CDR2 is SMNVEV (reference sequence). V lost 7 bases, J lost 6 bases, and 5 bases stayed unmatched. The CDR3 is 13 amino acids. DNA of the CDR3: TGTGCCAGCACTTCGGACAGGGGGCCCGAGCAGTACTTC. Protein product: CASTSDRGPEQYF.

The chain links TRBV19 to TRBJ1-5, with D tentatively TRBD1 (6 bases). This CDR3 is built from 16 residues. Per the germline V gene, CDR1 is LNHDA and CDR2 is SQIVND (reference sequence). V was pared by 5 bases and J by 6 bases, with 20 bases between. Here the CDR3 DNA reads TGTGCCAGTAGTCCCTCACGGGGCAGGGGTACTCAGCCCCAGCATTTT. It specifies CASSPSRGRGTQPQHF.

The gene calls are TRBV11-2 and TRBJ2-1; the D gene is possibly TRBD2 (6 bases). The CDR3 has 15 amino acids. V gave up 1 base and J gave up 6 bases, with 13 bases separating them. Germline V CDR1 and CDR2: SGHAT, FQNNGV. The CDR3 protein is CASSLVREIGNEQFF. In DNA, the CDR3 is TGTGCCAGCAGCTTAGTACGGGAGATAGGCAATGAGCAGTTCTTC.

The chain couples TRBV28 to TRBJ2-7; the match to TRBD1 covers 7 bases. V lost 5 bases, J lost 0 bases, and 10 bases stayed unmatched. This CDR3 comprises 16 residues. Looked up from germline, CDR1 is MDHEN and CDR2 is SYDVKM. CDR3 sequence (DNA): TGTGCCAGCAGTCCCCCGACAGGGACCCCCTCCTACGAGCAGTACTTC. This codes for CASSPPTGTPSYEQYF.

The rearrangement joins TRBV27 to TRBJ1-1, with 8 positions matching TRBD1. Germline V gene lookup returns CDR1 MNHEY and CDR2 SMNVEV (reference sequence). V lost 5 bases to trimming and J lost 0 bases; unmatched junction nucleotides: 8. The CDR3 sequence is 16 residues long. The CDR3 is CASSPRTGPLNTEAFF. CDR3 coding DNA: TGTGCCAGCAGTCCCCGGACAGGGCCCTTGAACACTGAAGCTTTCTTT.

The chain links TRBV4-2 to TRBJ1-1; TRBD1 agrees at 7 bases. The CDR3 totals 17 residues. The V segment lost 0 bases and the J segment 2 bases; nucleotides outside the gene matches: 9. Germline lookup yields CDR1 LGHNA and CDR2 YNFKEQ. The CDR3 DNA follows: TGTGCCAGCAGCCAAGATAGGGGGGCAGGGGGAAACACTGAAGCTTTCTTT. This gives the protein CASSQDRGAGGNTEAFF.

The chain couples TRBV28 to TRBJ1-6; no reliable D call. V lost 1 base and J lost 2, with 21 bases in between. There are 20 residues in the CDR3. Per the germline V gene, CDR1 is MDHEN and CDR2 is SYDVKM. CDR3 residues: CASSLSRPKEGRTYNSPLHF. CDR3 bases: TGTGCCAGCAGTTTATCGCGGCCGAAGGAGGGCCGTACCTATAATTCACCCCTCCACTTT.

The CDR3 bases are TGTGCCAGCAGGATGGACATCCAGAACACTGAAGCTTTCTTT. Translated: CASRMDIQNTEAFF. The chain recombines TRBV2 with TRBJ1-1; maybe TRBD1 (5 bases). This CDR3 region has 14 residues. Germline CDR1 SNHLY, CDR2 FYNNEI. Trimming removed 6 bases from V and 1 base from J, with 12 bases in between.

DNA of the CDR3: TGTGCCAGCAGCTTAACTAGCGAGAGTGAGACCCAGTACTTC. Encoded protein: CASSLTSESETQYF. This chain connects TRBV5-4 to TRBJ2-5; 7 bases line up with TRBD2. This CDR3 spans 14 amino acids. Germline V gives CDR1 SGHNT, CDR2 YYREEE (reference sequence). Trimming took 2 bases from V and 5 from J; bases not matched to a gene: 6. The complete variable domain, with remaining parts taken from reference TRBV5-4 and TRBJ2-5, reads ETGVTQSPTHLIKTRGQQVTLRCSSQSGHNTVSWYQQALGQGPQFIFQYYREEENGRGNFPPRFSGLQFPNYSSELNVNALELDDSALYLCASSLTSESETQYFGPGTRLLVL.